A single sample is the source of the 5 T cell receptor beta chains below, sequenced in a study of blood T cells in healthy people across ages. For the second PCR, which ran for roughly 7 to 11 cycles, a sample-barcoded 5' primer and a J-beta primer mix were used. In TCRdb, the 5' RACE reads were re-called with MiXCR into one record per CDR3 protein. The sample contains roughly 900,000 distinct CDR3 sequences, about 30% of which appear only once. Sequencing input: blood. The source is a woman older than 75 in good health.

This clonotype was seen repeatedly, ten times or more. V usage is TRBV7-9 and J usage is TRBJ2-1; possible D gene TRBD1, 5 bases. V lost 2 bases and J lost 4, with 15 bases in between. CDR3 length: 16 amino acids. The germline V gene encodes CDR1 SEHNR and CDR2 FQNEAQ (reference sequence). In DNA form, the CDR3 reads TGTGCCAGCAGCTTACTCCAGGGATGGAAGTACAATGAGCAGTTCTTC. Its protein is CASSLLQGWKYNEQFF.

This chain links TRBV7-2 with TRBJ1-1, with D tentatively TRBD1 (6 bases). The CDR3 loop spans 15 amino acids. The germline V and J ends were trimmed by 9 bases and 0 bases, with 17 bases remaining between them. Per the germline V gene, CDR1 is SGHTA and CDR2 is FQGNSA. CDR3 protein: CASSPGQTMNTEAFF. The CDR3 DNA is TGTGCCAGTAGTCCCGGACAGACCATGAACACTGAAGCTTTCTTT.

This clonotype was counted ten times or more. The J gene is TRBJ2-7, the V gene TRBV7-2, with D tentatively TRBD2 (6 bases). The V gene's germline CDR1 is SGHTA and CDR2 FQGNSA. This CDR3 contains 15 residues. Between the trimmed V and J ends, which lost 1 base and 3 bases, there was a span of 13 bases. This CDR3 is CASSLGGDGNYEQYF. The CDR3 DNA reads as TGTGCCAGCAGCTTAGGCGGGGACGGAAACTACGAGCAGTACTTC.

This rearrangement joins TRBV20-1 to TRBJ2-7, with 8 bases fitting TRBD1. This CDR3 comprises 14 residues. The germline gives CDR1 DFQATT, CDR2 SNEGSKA (reference sequence). The junction had 11 bases not matched to a gene; V was cut back by 5 bases and J by 5 bases. CDR3 bases: TGCAGTGCTCCACGGACAGGGCCAAGGGACGAGCAGTACTTC. This translates into CSAPRTGPRDEQYF.

The sample holds many counts of this clonotype. This chain joins TRBV7-2 and TRBJ2-7, with D possibly being TRBD1 or TRBD2 (6 bases each). The CDR3 has 15 amino acids. CDR1 SGHTA and CDR2 FQGNSA come from the germline V gene. V lost 5 bases and J 0 bases, leaving 14 bases between the germline ends. The CDR3 here is CASSPRTAGSYEQYF. DNA for the CDR3: TGTGCCAGCAGCCCCCGGACAGCGGGCTCCTACGAGCAGTACTTC. Using reference TRBV7-2 and TRBJ2-7 for the parts outside the CDR3, the full variable domain is GAGVSQSPSNKVTEKGKDVELRCDPISGHTALYWYRQSLGQGLEFLIYFQGNSAPDKSGLPSDRFSAERTGGSVSTLTIQRTQQEDSAVYLCASSPRTAGSYEQYFGPGTRLTVT.